There are a few counts of the clone carrying this T cell receptor (beta chain). Its antigen remains unknown. Germline and genes: mouse. The read comes to an end 1 residue before the CDR3 does, leaving the germline J gene to fill in the end. The time point: mouse harvest day 14 after allogeneic transplant. Tail vein injection delivered 10^7 T-cell-depleted bone marrow cells and 10^6 splenic CD5+ T cells. These data come from a study of tissue T cells after allogeneic stem cell transplantation. Study observations and caveats: Only a limited share of tissue TCRs appeared in blood or spleen. Anatomically similar tissues had similar TCR repertoires within each patient.

The germline V gene encodes CDR1 KGHPV and CDR2 FQNQEV (reference sequence). V was pared by 4 bases and J by 0 bases, with 7 bases between. There are 14 residues in the CDR3. CDR3 sequences, V/J genes, frequencies and template counts came from survey-depth TCRbeta sequencing. The repertoire was sequenced with immunoSEQ multiplex PCR; TCRdb's copy has only in-frame clones and lacks some. The sample shows around 8,000 clones, under 35% of them seen only once. Sequencing input: skin. V is TRBV26 and J is TRBJ2-1, with D unclear. This TCR was sampled from a female BALB/c mouse given C57BL/6 T cells with graft-versus-host disease after an allogeneic hematopoietic cell transplant. The CDR3 region is CASSQTINYAEQFF. CDR3 DNA (partial): TGTGCCAGCAGTCAGACAATTAACTATGCTGAGCAGTTC.